This entry describes one T cell receptor beta chain. The target antigen is unknown. The data were taken from a study of cytomegalovirus exposure and HLA in healthy donors. Points from the study as a whole: In the roughly 120 validation repertoires, a later analysis found that first-cohort TCR clusters tended to co-occur. In vitro checks showed that a few CMV-associated chains really do target CMV antigens. Rare TCR sequences predominated, though certain public TCRs were found in many donors.

The germline CDR1 and CDR2 sequences are MNHEY and SVGAGI. V was cut by 4 bases and J by 1 base, with 16 bases left in between. The CDR3 length is 16 residues. The table came from immunoSEQ multiplex PCR; TCRdb's copy has only in-frame clones and leaves some out. This sample carries more than 250,000 clones, 70% to 90% of them seen once, and the ten largest clones take under 0.85%. This clonotype was sampled from a woman under 30 in good health and CMV-seronegative. The chain recombines TRBV6-5 with TRBJ1-1; TRBD1 is a possible D gene (6 bases). The specimen sequenced was PBMCs. The CDR3 nucleotides read TGTGCCAGCAGTTTAGCCGGGACACCACGGAACACTGAAGCTTTCTTT. Its protein is CASSLAGTPRNTEAFF.